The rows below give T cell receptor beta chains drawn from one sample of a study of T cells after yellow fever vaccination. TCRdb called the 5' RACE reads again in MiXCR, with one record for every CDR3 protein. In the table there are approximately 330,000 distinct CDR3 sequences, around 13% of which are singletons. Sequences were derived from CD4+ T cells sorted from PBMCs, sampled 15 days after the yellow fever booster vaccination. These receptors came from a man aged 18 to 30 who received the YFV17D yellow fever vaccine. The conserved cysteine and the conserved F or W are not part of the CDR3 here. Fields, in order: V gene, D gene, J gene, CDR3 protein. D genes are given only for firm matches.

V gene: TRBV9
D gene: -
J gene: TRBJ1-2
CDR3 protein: ASSDRAKYGYT

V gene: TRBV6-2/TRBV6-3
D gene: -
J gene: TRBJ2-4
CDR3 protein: ASSPRVAKNIQY

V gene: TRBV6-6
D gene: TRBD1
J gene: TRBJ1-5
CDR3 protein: ASRPDRGGQPQH

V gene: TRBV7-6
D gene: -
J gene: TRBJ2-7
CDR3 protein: ASSFGSSYEQY

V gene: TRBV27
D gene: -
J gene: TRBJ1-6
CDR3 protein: ASSLEWQMYSPLH

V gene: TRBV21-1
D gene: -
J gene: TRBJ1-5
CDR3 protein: ASSKAGGSNQPQH

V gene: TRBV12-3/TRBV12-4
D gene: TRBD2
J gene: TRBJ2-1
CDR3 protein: ASSSRLAGGYNEQF

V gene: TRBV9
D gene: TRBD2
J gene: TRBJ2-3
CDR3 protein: ASSKGAGRTDTQY

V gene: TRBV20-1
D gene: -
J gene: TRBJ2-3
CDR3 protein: SAREGGRTDTQY

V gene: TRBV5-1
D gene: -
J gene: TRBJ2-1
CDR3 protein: ASSARGDVKSNEQF

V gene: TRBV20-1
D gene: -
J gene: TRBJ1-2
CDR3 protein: SAIISGQRWRGT

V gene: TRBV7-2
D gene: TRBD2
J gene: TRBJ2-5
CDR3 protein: ASSPAAGGPDGETQY

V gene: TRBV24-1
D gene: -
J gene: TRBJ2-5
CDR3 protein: ATRGQTETQY

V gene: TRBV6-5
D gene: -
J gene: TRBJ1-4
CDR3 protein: ASSSRGAHNNEKLF

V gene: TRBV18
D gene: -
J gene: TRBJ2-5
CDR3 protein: ASSTGTGLQETQY

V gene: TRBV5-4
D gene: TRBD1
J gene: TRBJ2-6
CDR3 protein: ASSGGGTGFSGANVLT

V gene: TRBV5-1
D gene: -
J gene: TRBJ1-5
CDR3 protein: ASSLEHPNQPQH

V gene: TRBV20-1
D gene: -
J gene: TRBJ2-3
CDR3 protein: SAPFTGDTQY